Listed below are T cell receptor beta chains from one sample, sequenced in a study of Graves' ophthalmopathy and Graves' hyperthyroidism. Each CDR3 protein gets one entry after TCRdb re-called the multiplex PCR reads with MiXCR. The sample has approximately 460,000 distinct CDR3 sequences, around 14% seen once. Source material: blood. The receptors here all came from a young woman with Graves' ophthalmopathy. Each CDR3 is given with its conserved first and last residue. D genes are given only for firm matches. Only some rows state a clone size, as once, few, many or a class for expanded clones.

j_gene: TRBJ2-7
v_gene: TRBV6-2/TRBV6-3
abundance: many
d_gene: NA
CDR3nt: TGTGCCAGCAGTCAGACGCGACCCGGACCTTCGGGGTACGAGCAGTACTTC
CDR3aa: CASSQTRPGPSGYEQYF

j_gene: TRBJ2-7
v_gene: TRBV27
abundance: many
d_gene: TRBD1
CDR3nt: TGTGCCAGCAGTTCCAGGGGGCGCGAGTATGAGCAGTACTTC
CDR3aa: CASSSRGREYEQYF

j_gene: TRBJ1-1
v_gene: TRBV27
abundance: many
d_gene: NA
CDR3nt: TGTGCCAGCAACCCGATTTGGACAGACATGAACACTGAAGCTTTCTTT
CDR3aa: CASNPIWTDMNTEAFF

j_gene: TRBJ2-2
v_gene: TRBV7-8
abundance: NA
d_gene: TRBD2
CDR3nt: TGTGCCAGCAGCCGCCAAGCGGGAGGACCCACCGGGGAGCTGTTTTTT
CDR3aa: CASSRQAGGPTGELFF

j_gene: TRBJ2-2
v_gene: TRBV2
abundance: many
d_gene: TRBD2
CDR3nt: TGTGCCAGCAGCGACACTAGCGGGGGGGCCCCCGGGGAGCTGTTTTTT
CDR3aa: CASSDTSGGAPGELFF

j_gene: TRBJ1-2
v_gene: TRBV12-3/TRBV12-4
abundance: many
d_gene: NA
CDR3nt: TGTGCCAGCAGTTTATATTGGGGGCGCAGATATGGCTACACCTTC
CDR3aa: CASSLYWGRRYGYTF

j_gene: TRBJ1-2
v_gene: TRBV4-1
abundance: many
d_gene: TRBD1
CDR3nt: TGCGCCAGCAGCCAAGACGGTAACAGGGGATCGGGTGGCTACACCTTC
CDR3aa: CASSQDGNRGSGGYTF

j_gene: TRBJ1-1
v_gene: TRBV19
abundance: many
d_gene: NA
CDR3nt: TGTGCCAGTAAAAGCCAGTCCGGCACTGAAGCTTTCTTT
CDR3aa: CASKSQSGTEAFF

j_gene: TRBJ1-1
v_gene: TRBV12-3/TRBV12-4
abundance: many
d_gene: NA
CDR3nt: TGTGCCAGCACCTTGGGGGGGCACGGCACTGAAGCTTTCTTT
CDR3aa: CASTLGGHGTEAFF

j_gene: TRBJ1-5
v_gene: TRBV10-3
abundance: NA
d_gene: TRBD1
CDR3nt: TGTGCCATCAGGGGGACAGGTCCTAGCAATCAGCCCCAGCATTTT
CDR3aa: CAIRGTGPSNQPQHF

j_gene: TRBJ1-5
v_gene: TRBV11-2
abundance: many
d_gene: NA
CDR3nt: TGTGCCAGCAGCTTAGAAACGGGTCAGCCCCAGCATTTT
CDR3aa: CASSLETGQPQHF

j_gene: TRBJ1-2
v_gene: TRBV11-2
abundance: many
d_gene: NA
CDR3nt: TGTGCCAGCAGCTTAGGACGGGAGGAAGGTGGCTACACCTTC
CDR3aa: CASSLGREEGGYTF